This TCR beta chain was found in a study of shared clonotypes between healthy human individuals. Measured with immunoSEQ multiplex PCR; TCRdb has only the in-frame clones, and not every one. The repertoire includes about 2.3 million clones, approximately 95% of them detected once, and approximately 0.4% sits in the top ten. Germline CDR1 GTSNPN, CDR2 SVGIG (reference sequence). The CDR3 contains 13 residues. The V end was cut by 5 bases, the J end by 8 bases, with 18 bases between. Material for sequencing was naive CD4+ T cells from PBMCs. The subset here: CD45RA+ positively selected. The TCR originated in a man younger than 30 in good health. Some clones in this sample may be carry-over from other donors' samples. The rearrangement uses TRBV30 and TRBJ1-2, with no clear D. The CDR3 DNA is TGTGCCTGGTCCGGCAGCCCGGGCGGGGGCTACACCTTC. This sequence encodes CAWSGSPGGGYTF.